This T cell receptor beta chain originates from a study of OX40 agonist ivuxolimab in advanced cancers. Study results and caveats: CD8+ T cells were the subset that, on average, had more expanded clones than CD4+.

As for this clone: No antigen is known for it.

Method: immunoSEQ multiplex PCR; TCRdb's copy keeps in-frame clones and lacks some. The repertoire holds about 44,000 clones, approximately 90% seen once, with around 31% in the top ten. Germline V CDR1 and CDR2: SEHNR, FQNEAQ (reference sequence). The CDR3 length is 13 residues. V lost 5 bases to trimming and J lost 3 bases, with 10 bases between them. This sample comprised CD4+ or CD8+ T cells sorted from blood, obtained in a trial of the OX40 agonist ivuxolimab. This sequence originates from an adult with an advanced solid tumor such as melanoma, head and neck, liver or kidney cancer. This chain links TRBV7-9 with TRBJ1-1; D unclear. Here the CDR3 DNA reads TGTGCCAGCAGCCCTCTACATGACACTGAAGCTTTCTTT. This sequence encodes CASSPLHDTEAFF.